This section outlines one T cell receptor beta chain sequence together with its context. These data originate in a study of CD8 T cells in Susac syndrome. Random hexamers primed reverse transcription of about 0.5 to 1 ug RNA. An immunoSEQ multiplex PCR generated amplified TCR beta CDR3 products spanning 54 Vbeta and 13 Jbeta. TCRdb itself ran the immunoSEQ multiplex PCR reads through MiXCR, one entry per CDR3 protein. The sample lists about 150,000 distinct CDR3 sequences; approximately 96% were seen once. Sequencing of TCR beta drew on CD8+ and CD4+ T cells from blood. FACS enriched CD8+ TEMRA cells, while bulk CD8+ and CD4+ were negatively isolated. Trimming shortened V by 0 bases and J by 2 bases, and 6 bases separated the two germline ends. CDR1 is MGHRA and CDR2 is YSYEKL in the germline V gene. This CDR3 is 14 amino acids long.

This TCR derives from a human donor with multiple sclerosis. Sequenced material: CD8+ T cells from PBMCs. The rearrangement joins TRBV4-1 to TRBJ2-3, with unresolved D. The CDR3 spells CASSQDDITDTQYF. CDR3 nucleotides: TGCGCCAGCAGCCAAGATGACATCACAGATACGCAGTATTTT.